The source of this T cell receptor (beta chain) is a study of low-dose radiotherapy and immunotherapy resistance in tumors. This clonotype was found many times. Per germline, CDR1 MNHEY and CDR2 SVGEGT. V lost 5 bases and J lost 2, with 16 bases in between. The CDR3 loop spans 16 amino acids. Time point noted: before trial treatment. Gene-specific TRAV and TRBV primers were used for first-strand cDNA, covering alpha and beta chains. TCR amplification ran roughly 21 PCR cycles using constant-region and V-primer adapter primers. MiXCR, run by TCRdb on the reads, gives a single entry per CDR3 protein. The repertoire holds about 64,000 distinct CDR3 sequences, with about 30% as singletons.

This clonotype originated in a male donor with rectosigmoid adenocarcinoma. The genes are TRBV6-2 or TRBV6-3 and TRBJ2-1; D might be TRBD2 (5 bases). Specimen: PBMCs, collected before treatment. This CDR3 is CASSRAGEGTYNEQFF. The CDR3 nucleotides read TGTGCCAGCAGTAGGGCCGGGGAAGGGACCTACAATGAGCAGTTCTTC.